Included here is one T cell receptor (beta chain) sequence, with context. Its target is unknown. The record originates from a study of Ad26.COV2.S vaccination and SARS-CoV-2 variants. Study-level information: Intramuscularly, Ad26.COV2.S was given either once or twice, 56 days apart.

General observations from the study: People given the vaccine had a wider spike-specific TCR breadth than placebo recipients did.

Germline CDR1 and CDR2: GTSNPN and SVGIG (reference sequence). V dropped 5 bases and J dropped 4 bases, with 18 bases sitting between them. This CDR3 comprises 14 residues. Treatment meaning: around 19 received Ad26.COV2.S at low or high dose, single or two shots; 5 received placebo; per-sample allocation not given. At day 63 after the first vaccine or placebo injection, samples were drawn. TCRdb keeps only in-frame clones here, not all; method: immunoSEQ multiplex PCR. The data show 350,000 to 550,000 clones, 89% seen once. The rearrangement joins TRBV30 to TRBJ2-7; weak D call: TRBD1 (6 bases). This receptor was taken from a person between 18 and 60 years old who received the Ad26.COV2.S COVID-19 vaccine or a placebo. Sequenced material: peripheral blood, taken in a trial of Ad26.COV2.S vaccine versus placebo. CDR3 bases: TGTGCCTGGCATAGGGGGAGTAGTGTTTACGAGCAGTACTTC. Translated, it gives CAWHRGSSVYEQYF.